This TCR beta chain was sequenced during a study of regulatory T cells in long-lasting Graves disease. Researchers made TCR beta libraries by using iRepertoire HTBI primers and running Arm-PCR on CDR3 regions. TCRdb re-analysed the multiplex PCR reads in MiXCR, keeping a single row per CDR3 protein. The sample lists approximately 460,000 distinct CDR3 sequences; around 15% were seen once. Time point indicated: newly diagnosed GD, antithyroid drugs for less than 3 months. After RNA was extracted from PBMCs, the TCR library was made from it. This clonotype was found a few times. CDR3 length: 13 amino acids. Looked up from germline, CDR1 is MNHNS and CDR2 is SASEGT. Between the trimmed V and J ends, which lost 2 bases and 8 bases, there was a span of 10 bases. The same data also went into a second study, on T cells in Graves' hyperthyroidism and ophthalmopathy. That paper states: For Graves' hyperthyroidism to be stable, ophthalmopathy could not progress within 18 months. From stable hyperthyroidism, ophthalmopathy was set apart by a 13 V-J model.

The receptor comes from a woman aged 30 to 39 with Graves disease. The rearrangement uses TRBV6-1 and TRBJ2-4; D is ambiguous. Sequencing was performed on peripheral blood mononuclear cells (PBMCs), taken at new diagnosis, from a patient treated with antithyroid drugs. The CDR3 nucleotides are TGTGCCAGCAGTGAATTTGGGGTGGACATTCAGTACTTC. This gives the protein CASSEFGVDIQYF.